This is a list of T cell receptor beta chains from one sample in a study of PD-L1 blockade in urothelial cancer. Clones were read by immunoSEQ multiplex PCR, and TCRdb kept only the in-frame ones, dropping some. Among tens of thousands of clones, approximately 83% were seen once, and the ten largest hold 14% to 15%. The sequencing used PBMCs, collected around atezolizumab (anti-PD-L1) treatment. All receptors derive from a man in his fifties or sixties with urothelial cancer. Each CDR3 is given with its conserved first and last residue. The order of the fields is D gene, J gene, V gene, CDR3 protein. A D gene is named only where the DNA matches it firmly.

>TRBD1|TRBJ2-3|TRBV4-1
CASSRLPGQGDQTWADTQYF
>TRBD1|TRBJ1-2|TRBV6-1
CASEGQGNFGYTF
>TRBD2|TRBJ2-1|TRBV4-1
CASSAGTSSYNEQFF
>NA|TRBJ1-3|TRBV19
CASISGSSGNTIYF
>NA|TRBJ2-7|TRBV4-1
CASSLWDSRVFAYEQYF
>TRBD1|TRBJ1-3|TRBV4-2
CASRTGTGDFGVPGNTIYF
>TRBD2|TRBJ2-7|TRBV14
CASSLRAGGYEQYF
>NA|TRBJ2-2|TRBV2
CASRYRDLTGELFF
>NA|TRBJ1-1|TRBV5-4
CASSLEQGNTEAFF
>NA|TRBJ1-6|TRBV7-9
CASTSGGFRGGRLNSPLHF
>NA|TRBJ2-7|TRBV6-5
CASSSGTAHYEQYF
>TRBD1|TRBJ1-6|TRBV2
CASSEGQGLSPLHF
>NA|TRBJ2-7|TRBV9
CASSVDNGPSYEQYF
>TRBD1|TRBJ2-1|TRBV14
CASSQVRYGQGEQFF
>NA|TRBJ1-2|TRBV7-9
CASSLDAEVGSYGYTF
>NA|TRBJ2-7|TRBV5-1
CASSLAEHIGSYEQYF
>TRBD2|TRBJ2-3|TRBV18
CASSPQRGGTDTQYF
>NA|TRBJ2-1|TRBV5-1
CASSENNNEQFF
>TRBD2|TRBJ2-2|TRBV5-4
CASRGGVDTGELFF
>TRBD1|TRBJ2-2|TRBV11-3
CASSANRGQNTGELFF
>TRBD2|TRBJ2-4|TRBV5-3
CARSFFGVAGVKNIQYF
>NA|TRBJ1-6|TRBV6-6
CASTYSPGTGDSPLHF
>NA|TRBJ1-1|TRBV5-1
CASRGGRAEAFF
>NA|TRBJ2-5|TRBV5-5
CASSFRDLETQYF
>TRBD1|TRBJ1-2|TRBV7-9
CASSPGQAHGYTF
>TRBD1|TRBJ2-2|TRBV6-6
CASSRTGGNTGELFF
>NA|TRBJ2-3|TRBV18
CASSPRGSTDTQYF
>TRBD2|TRBJ2-3|TRBV5-4
CASSSYWTSGGEDTQYF
>TRBD1|TRBJ2-1|TRBV19
CASSSPRGTGGSSYNEQFF
>NA|TRBJ1-1|TRBV7-6
CASSLSRNTEAFF
>NA|TRBJ1-1|TRBV15
CATSSRTPRSTEAFF
>TRBD1|TRBJ1-2|TRBV10-1
CASSVRTGYGYTF
>NA|TRBJ1-3|TRBV11-2
CASSLVVGPGNTIYF
>NA|TRBJ1-6|TRBV28
CASSPVGLYNSPLHF
>NA|TRBJ1-5|TRBV30
CAWLNWTGGRF
>TRBD2|TRBJ2-7|TRBV11-3
CASSPVAGVSYEQYF
>TRBD2|TRBJ2-5|TRBV4-2
CASSQWGGGRQETQYF
>NA|TRBJ1-1|TRBV7-9
CASSLGALRAAFF
>TRBD1|TRBJ1-2|TRBV13
CASSSGQYYGYTF
>NA|TRBJ2-5|TRBV7-7
CASSHGAVQETQYF